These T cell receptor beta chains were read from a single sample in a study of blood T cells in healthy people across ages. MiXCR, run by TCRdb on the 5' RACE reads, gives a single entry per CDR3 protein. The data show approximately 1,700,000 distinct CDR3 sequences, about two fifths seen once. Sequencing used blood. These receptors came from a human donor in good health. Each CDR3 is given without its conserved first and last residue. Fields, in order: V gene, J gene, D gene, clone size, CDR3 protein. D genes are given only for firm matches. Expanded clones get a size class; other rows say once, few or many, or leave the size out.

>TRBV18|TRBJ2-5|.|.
ASSQQEDQEAQY
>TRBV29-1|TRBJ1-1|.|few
SAAGSTTEAF
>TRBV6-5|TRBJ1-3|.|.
ASRLDGEGGNTIY
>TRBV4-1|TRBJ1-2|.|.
ASSQDGPEDYGYT
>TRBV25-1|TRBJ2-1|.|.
ASSGDGSCNEQF
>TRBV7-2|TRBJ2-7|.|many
ASSLGRGGYEQY
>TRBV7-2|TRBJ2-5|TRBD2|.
ASRGGLAAKQETQY
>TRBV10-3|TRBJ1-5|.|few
AIAGGNQPQH
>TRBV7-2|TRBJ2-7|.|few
ASMFQAPYEQY
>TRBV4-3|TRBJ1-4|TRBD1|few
ASSLGTGGTEKLF
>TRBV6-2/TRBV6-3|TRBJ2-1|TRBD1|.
ASSYDTGGNEQF
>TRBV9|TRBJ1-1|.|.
ASSASQGVNTEAF
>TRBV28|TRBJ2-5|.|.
ASMGGGEGETQY
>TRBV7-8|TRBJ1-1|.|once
ASSSGPMNTEAF
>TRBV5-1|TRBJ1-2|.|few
ASSLVGDSSNYGYT
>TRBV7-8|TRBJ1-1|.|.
ASSPYATGSYTEAF
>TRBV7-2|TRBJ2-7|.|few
ASSLVRRTYEQY
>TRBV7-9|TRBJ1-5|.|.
ASSLARGGGNQLQH
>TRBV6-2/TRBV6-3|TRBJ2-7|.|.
ASSYAGGSREQY
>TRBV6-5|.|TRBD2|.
ASQFSGETQY
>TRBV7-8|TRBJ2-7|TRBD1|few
ASSPAGGREQY
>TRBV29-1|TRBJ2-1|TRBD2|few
SVDGLAGVRNEQF
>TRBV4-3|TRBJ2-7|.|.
ASSQQYLALGNSYEQY
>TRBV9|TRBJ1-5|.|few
ASSVFEGDQPQH
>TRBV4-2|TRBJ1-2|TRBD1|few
ASRSDRGEGYT
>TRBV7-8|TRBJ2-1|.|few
ASSTRPGEQF
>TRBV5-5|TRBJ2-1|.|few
ASSFFDNEQF
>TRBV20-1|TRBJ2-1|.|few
SARFRGSSYNEQF
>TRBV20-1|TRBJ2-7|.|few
SADPVRKGEQY
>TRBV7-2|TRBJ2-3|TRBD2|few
ASSLADSGGTDTQY
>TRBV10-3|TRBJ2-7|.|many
AISVGPAYEQY
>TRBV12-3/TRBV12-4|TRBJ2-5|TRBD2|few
ASTPDGGGIGETQY
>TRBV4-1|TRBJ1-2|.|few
ASSSLTGSDPNYGYT
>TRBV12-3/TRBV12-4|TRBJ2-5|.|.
ASNLQTQETQY
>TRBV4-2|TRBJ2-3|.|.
ASSPGQGLQY
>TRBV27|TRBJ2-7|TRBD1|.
ASNHWDRPYEQY
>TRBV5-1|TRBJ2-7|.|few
ASSPQGAHEQY
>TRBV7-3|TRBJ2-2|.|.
ASSTGAVGTGELF
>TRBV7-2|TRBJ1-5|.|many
ASSVTGIQPQH
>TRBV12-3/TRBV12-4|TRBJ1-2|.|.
ASSPTPGSRTGYT
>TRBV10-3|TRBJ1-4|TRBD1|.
AISESPGGRNEKLF
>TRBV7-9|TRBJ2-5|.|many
ASSVGRSAQETQY
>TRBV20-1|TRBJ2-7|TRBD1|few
SAHRDRAFYEQY
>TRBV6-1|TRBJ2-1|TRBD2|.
ASRTPSGGHYNEQF
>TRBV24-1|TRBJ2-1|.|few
ATSDSSGGLYNEQF
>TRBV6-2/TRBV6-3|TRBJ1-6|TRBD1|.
AIRTGNSPLH
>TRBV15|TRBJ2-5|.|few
ATGREETQY
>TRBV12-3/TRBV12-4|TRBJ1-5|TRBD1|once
ASQRAGGELANQPQH
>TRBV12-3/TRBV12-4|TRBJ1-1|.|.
ASSWRRGDAF
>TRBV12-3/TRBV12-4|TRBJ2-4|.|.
ASSWYEGEQY
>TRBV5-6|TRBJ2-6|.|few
ASSFTKRSSGANVLT
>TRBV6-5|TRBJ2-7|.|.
ASSYTFGVRYEQY
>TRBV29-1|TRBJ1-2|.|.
SVMRASRGNYGYT
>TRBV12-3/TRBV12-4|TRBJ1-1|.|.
ASSFPRRLNTEAF
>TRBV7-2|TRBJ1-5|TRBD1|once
ASSWDREGQPQH